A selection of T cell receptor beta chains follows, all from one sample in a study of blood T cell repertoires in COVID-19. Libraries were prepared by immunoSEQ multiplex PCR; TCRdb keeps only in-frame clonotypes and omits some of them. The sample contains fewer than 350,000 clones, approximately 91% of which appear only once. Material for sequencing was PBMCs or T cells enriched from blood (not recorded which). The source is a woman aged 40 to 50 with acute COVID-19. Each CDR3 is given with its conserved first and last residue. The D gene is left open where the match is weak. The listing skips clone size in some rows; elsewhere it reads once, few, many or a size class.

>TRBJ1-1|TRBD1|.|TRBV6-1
TGTGCCAGCAGTGATTATCACAGGGGGCTCACTGAAGCTTTCTTT
CASSDYHRGLTEAFF
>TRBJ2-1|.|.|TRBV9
TGTGCCAGCAGCATTTCCAGCGGGCTATACAATGAGCAGTTCTTC
CASSISSGLYNEQFF
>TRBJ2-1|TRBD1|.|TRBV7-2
TGTGCCAGCAGCTTAGAGGGACAGAGCTACAATGAGCAGTTCTTC
CASSLEGQSYNEQFF
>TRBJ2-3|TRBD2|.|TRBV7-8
TGTGCCAGCAGCTCCGGGACTAGCGGGTTCACAGATACGCAGTATTTT
CASSSGTSGFTDTQYF
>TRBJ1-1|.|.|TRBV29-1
TGCAGCGTTTGGAGCTCGCGGAACACTGAAGCTTTCTTT
CSVWSSRNTEAFF
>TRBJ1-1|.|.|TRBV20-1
TGCAGTGCTAGTACGAGGGTTTGGAACACTGAAGCTTTCTTT
CSASTRVWNTEAFF
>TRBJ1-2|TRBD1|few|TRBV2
TGTGCCAGCAGTTACAGGGGGCAGTTTGGCTACACCTTC
CASSYRGQFGYTF
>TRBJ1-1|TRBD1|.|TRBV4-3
TGCGCCAGCAGCCGATCCGGGACAGGAGAAGCTTTCTTT
CASSRSGTGEAFF
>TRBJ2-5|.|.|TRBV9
TGTGCCAGCAGCGTTTCGGGGAAAGAGACCCAGTACTTC
CASSVSGKETQYF
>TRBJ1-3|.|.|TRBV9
TGTGCCAGCAGCCCATCAGGGTCTGGAAACACCATATATTTT
CASSPSGSGNTIYF
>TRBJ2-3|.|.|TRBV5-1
TGCGCCAGCAGCTTGTTGTCGGACAGCGAGGGGGCAGATACGCAGTATTTT
CASSLLSDSEGADTQYF
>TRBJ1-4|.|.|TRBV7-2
TGTGCCAGCAGCTTAGGACAGTCAACTAATGAAAAACTGTTTTTT
CASSLGQSTNEKLFF
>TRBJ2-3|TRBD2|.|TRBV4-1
TGCGCCAGCAGCCAAGACCCCCGACTAGCGGGAGAGCCAGATACGCAGTATTTT
CASSQDPRLAGEPDTQYF
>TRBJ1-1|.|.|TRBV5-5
TGTGCCAGCAGCCCCTTAGACAGCGGGGGAGCTGAAGCTTTCTTT
CASSPLDSGGAEAFF
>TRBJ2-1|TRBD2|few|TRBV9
TGTGCCAGCAGCTCACGACTAGCGGGGGGGCCGTACAATGAGCAGTTCTTC
CASSSRLAGGPYNEQFF
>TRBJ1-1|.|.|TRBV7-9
TGTGCCAGCAGCCTCAGAGGGAGCGACACTGAAGCTTTCTTT
CASSLRGSDTEAFF
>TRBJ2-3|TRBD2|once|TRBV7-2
TGTGCCAGCAGCTCTCCTTCCGGGACTAGCGGGAGCGATACGCAGTATTTT
CASSSPSGTSGSDTQYF
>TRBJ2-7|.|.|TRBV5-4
TGTGCCAGCAGCTTAACAGGGATGGGGTCCTACGAGCAGTACTTC
CASSLTGMGSYEQYF
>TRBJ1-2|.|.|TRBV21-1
TGTGCCAGCATCCAAAGACGACAGGGGGCCTATGGCTACACCTTC
CASIQRRQGAYGYTF
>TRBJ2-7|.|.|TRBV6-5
TGTGCCAGCAGAGGACAGTTGTGGGAACAGTACTTC
CASRGQLWEQYF
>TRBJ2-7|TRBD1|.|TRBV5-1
TGCGCCAGCAGCGCCTCCGGGACAGGGTTAGGTGAGCAGTACTTC
CASSASGTGLGEQYF
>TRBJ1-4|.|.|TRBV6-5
TGTGCCAGCAGGCAAACCGAGGGGGATGATGAAAAACTGTTTTTT
CASRQTEGDDEKLFF
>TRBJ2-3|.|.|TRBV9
TGTGCCAGCAGCGCCCAAGCGTACCGCACAGATACGCAGTATTTT
CASSAQAYRTDTQYF
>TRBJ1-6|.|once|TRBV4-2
TGTGCCAGCAGCCAAGTGGGCAGCAGCTCCTATAATTCACCCCTCCACTTT
CASSQVGSSSYNSPLHF
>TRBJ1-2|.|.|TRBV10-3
TGTGCCATCAGTAGAGACGGGGGTCGGGAGGGCTACACCTTC
CAISRDGGREGYTF
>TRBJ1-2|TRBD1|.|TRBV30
TGTGCCTGTTCGGGCGACAGGGGCCTATATGGCTACACCTTC
CACSGDRGLYGYTF
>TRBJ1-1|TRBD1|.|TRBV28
TGTGCCAGCAGGGACTCAGGGGGCACGAACACTGAAGCTTTCTTT
CASRDSGGTNTEAFF
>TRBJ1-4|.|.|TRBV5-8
TGTGCCAGCAGCTTGGGGGACGGGGGGCTTGGTGAAAAACTGTTTTTT
CASSLGDGGLGEKLFF
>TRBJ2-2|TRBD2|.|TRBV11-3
TGTGCCAGCAGCCCCAGACGACTAGCCGCGAACACCGGGGAGCTGTTTTTT
CASSPRRLAANTGELFF
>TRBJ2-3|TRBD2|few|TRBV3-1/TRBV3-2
TGTGCCAGCAGCCAAGATTGGGTAGCGGGGGTAGGGGATACGCAGTATTTT
CASSQDWVAGVGDTQYF
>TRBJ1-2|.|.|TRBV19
TGTGCCAGTAGTATAGCCCTCGGGGACACTAGTACGGGCTACACCTTC
CASSIALGDTSTGYTF
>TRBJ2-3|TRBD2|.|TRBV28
TGTGCCAGCAGTTTCCAGCGGGAGAGCACAGATACGCAGTATTTT
CASSFQRESTDTQYF
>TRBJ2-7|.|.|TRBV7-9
TGTGCCAGCAGCCTAGGGGGGGGAGAGCAGTACTTC
CASSLGGGEQYF
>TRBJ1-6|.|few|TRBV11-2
TGTGCCAGCAGCTTAGTGGGGGGGAAGGTCTCCTATAATTCACCCCTCCACTTT
CASSLVGGKVSYNSPLHF
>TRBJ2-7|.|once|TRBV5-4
TGTGCCAGCAGTCGAGGGGGGGGCGGCCAGGGCTACGAGCAGTACTTC
CASSRGGGGQGYEQYF
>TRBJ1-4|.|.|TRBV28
TGTGCCAGCAGTTCCCGGGGTGCGACTAATGAAAAACTGTTTTTT
CASSSRGATNEKLFF
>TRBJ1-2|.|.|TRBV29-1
TGCAGCGTTGATAGGGGGGGGAACTATGGCTACACCTTC
CSVDRGGNYGYTF
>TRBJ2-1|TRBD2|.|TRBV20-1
TGCAGTGCTAGTCACTGGACTAGCGGGAACAATGAGCAGTTCTTC
CSASHWTSGNNEQFF